The 24 T cell receptor beta chains below come from one sample, sequenced in a study of T-cell memory formation after mild COVID-19. Using its own MiXCR run on the 5' RACE reads, TCRdb lists one record per CDR3 protein. Among 550,000 to 600,000 distinct CDR3 sequences listed, 20% to 25% were seen once. Sample: PBMCs or a T cell subset sorted from them (not recorded which). Source of these receptors: an adult woman who had mild COVID-19 (a few samples of this study predate the infection). Cell type and time point are not known.

The chain couples TRBV25-1 to TRBJ1-2; D is unresolved. The germline CDR1 and CDR2 sequences are MGHDK and SYGVNS. With 5 bases removed from V and 2 bases from J, the gap between germline ends came to 6 bases. The CDR3 sequence is 12 residues long. The CDR3 nucleotides are TGTGCCAGCAGTTGGCAGAACTATGGCTACACCTTC. Translated, it gives CASSWQNYGYTF.

In this sample, this clonotype turned up a few times. The V and J genes are TRBV4-2 and TRBJ2-1; 15 bases are a match to TRBD2. CDR3 length: 16 residues. Germline CDR1 and CDR2: LGHNA and YNFKEQ. V lost 1 base and J lost 6; bases outside the gene matches: 1. CDR3 region: CASSQAGLAGGNEQFF. The CDR3 DNA follows: TGTGCCAGCAGCCAAGCGGGACTAGCGGGGGGCAATGAGCAGTTCTTC.

The DNA for the CDR3 is TGTGCCAGCAGTGAGGCGACAGGGGACAGGGGGGCCGGGGAGCTGTTTTTT. Protein product: CASSEATGDRGAGELFF. V is TRBV6-1 and J is TRBJ2-2; 11 bases match TRBD1. Trimming removed 3 bases from V and 6 bases from J; junction bases left unmatched: 9. The CDR3 is made up of 17 amino acids. Germline lookup yields CDR1 MNHNS and CDR2 SASEGT.

The sample holds a few counts of this clonotype. The chain is built from TRBV6-2 or TRBV6-3 and TRBJ1-1; D unclear. CDR3 size: 15 residues. Germline lookup yields CDR1 MNHEY and CDR2 SVGEGT. V lost 1 base and J lost 5, with 14 bases in between. CDR3 sequence reads: CASSYFRQPRTEAFF. CDR3 DNA: TGTGCCAGCAGTTACTTCCGCCAGCCCAGGACTGAAGCTTTCTTT.

The chain couples TRBV4-1 to TRBJ1-2, with 10 bases that match TRBD1. This CDR3 has 14 amino acids. Germline V gene sequence: CDR1 MGHRA, CDR2 YSYEKL. V shed 3 bases, J shed 8 bases, and the junction held 6 bases outside the gene matches. CDR3 in amino acids: CASSHAGQGGGYTF. The CDR3 nucleotides read TGCGCCAGCAGCCACGCCGGACAGGGGGGCGGCTACACCTTC.

The chain combines TRBV7-9 with TRBJ2-7; D may be TRBD1 (6 bases). This CDR3 comprises 14 residues. The germline V gene has CDR1 SEHNR and CDR2 FQNEAQ (reference sequence). With 4 bases removed from V and 2 bases from J, the gap between germline ends came to 12 bases. The CDR3 loop is CASSSDSSTYEQYF. CDR3 DNA: TGTGCCAGCAGCTCGGACAGCTCCACCTACGAGCAGTACTTC.

This clonotype has a count of ten or more. This sequence joins TRBV18 and TRBJ1-1; maybe TRBD1 (6 bases). Germline CDR1 and CDR2: KGHSH and LQKENI. V lost 6 bases and J 1 base, leaving 12 bases between the germline ends. The CDR3 consists of 14 residues. The CDR3, as DNA: TGTGCCAGCTCGGCCGACAGGAAGAACACTGAAGCTTTCTTT. This sequence encodes CASSADRKNTEAFF.

This clonotype was seen at least ten times. The chain links TRBV3-1 to TRBJ2-6; D not certain. CDR1 and CDR2 (germline): LGHDT, YNNKEL (reference sequence). CDR3 length: 14 amino acids. Trimming took off 0 bases at V and 2 bases at J, with 2 bases between the two ends. The CDR3 DNA sequence: TGTGCCAGCAGCCAAGATACTGGGGCCAACGTCCTGACTTTC. It yields the protein CASSQDTGANVLTF. The complete variable domain, with remaining parts taken from reference TRBV3-1 and TRBJ2-6, reads DTAVSQTPKYLVTQMGNDKSIKCEQNLGHDTMYWYKQDSKKFLKIMFSYNNKELIINETVPNRFSPKSPDKAHLNLHINSLELGDSAVYFCASSQDTGANVLTFGAGSRLTVL.

In this sample, this clonotype turned up a few times. The genes are TRBV5-1 and TRBJ2-2; no reliable D call. Germline-derived CDR1 and CDR2 are SGHRS and YFSETQ. CDR3 size: 14 residues. Deletions cut 0 bases from V and 4 bases from J, with 7 bases between. CDR3 loop: CASSLVQATGELFF. CDR3 nucleotide sequence: TGCGCCAGCAGCTTGGTTCAGGCCACCGGGGAGCTGTTTTTT.

This clonotype occurred a few times. The CDR3 region has the DNA TGTGCCAGCAGCTTAGCGGGGACAGGGGGCTTCTACGAGCAGTACTTC. Protein sequence: CASSLAGTGGFYEQYF. The rearrangement joins TRBV7-6 to TRBJ2-7, with 12 nucleotides matching TRBD1. Germline values: CDR1 SGHVS, CDR2 FNYEAQ. This CDR3 spans 16 amino acids. The V gene end was trimmed by 0 bases and the J gene end by 3 bases; junction bases not matched to a gene: 3.

This clonotype was seen only a few times. This chain connects TRBV7-9 to TRBJ2-7; perhaps TRBD1 as D (6 bases). In germline, CDR1 is SEHNR, CDR2 FQNEAQ (reference sequence). CDR3 length: 14 amino acids. Trimming cost V 5 bases and J 2 bases, with 13 bases left between them. The CDR3 sequence: CASSGYRVPYEQYF. The CDR3 DNA sequence: TGTGCCAGCAGCGGATACAGGGTCCCCTACGAGCAGTACTTC.

This clonotype has just a few counts. V gene TRBV15 combines with J gene TRBJ2-7, with D uncertain. The V and J ends lost 0 bases and 6 bases respectively, with 9 bases between them. Germline V gene sequence: CDR1 LNHNV, CDR2 YYDKDF (reference sequence). CDR3 size: 13 residues. The CDR3 here is CATSRDLASEQYF. The DNA of the CDR3 is TGTGCCACCAGCAGAGATCTGGCATCCGAGCAGTACTTC.

This clonotype has a handful of counts. The chain combines TRBV19 with TRBJ2-7; possible D gene TRBD1, 6 bases. This CDR3 is 15 amino acids long. Trimming took off 1 base at V and 0 bases at J, with 10 bases between the two ends. Germline V gives CDR1 LNHDA, CDR2 SQIVND (reference sequence). As DNA, the CDR3 is TGTGCCAGTAGTATAGGGACAGCCGTCTCCTACGAGCAGTACTTC. The encoded protein is CASSIGTAVSYEQYF.

V usage is TRBV4-2 and J usage is TRBJ2-1; TRBD2 agrees at 13 bases. The V and J ends lost 0 bases and 9 bases, in that order; junction bases with no gene match: 2. Germline-derived CDR1 and CDR2 are LGHNA and YNFKEQ. CDR3 length: 15 residues. As DNA, the CDR3 is TGTGCCAGCAGCCAAGAGGGGACTAGCGGGATTGAGCAGTTCTTC. Translating gives CASSQEGTSGIEQFF.

The gene calls are TRBV28 and TRBJ2-3; 10 bases fit TRBD2. The length of the CDR3 is 15 residues. The germline V gene encodes CDR1 MDHEN and CDR2 SYDVKM. V shed 8 bases, J shed 6 bases, and the junction held 11 bases outside the gene matches. DNA of the CDR3: TGTGCCAGCCATGGGCTAGCGGGAGTTGTTGATACGCAGTATTTT. It codes for CASHGLAGVVDTQYF.

The gene calls are TRBV6-6 and TRBJ1-1; TRBD1 aligns across 7 bases. Losses at the gene ends were 6 bases for V and 0 bases for J; bases not matched to a gene: 10. In germline, CDR1 is MNHNY, CDR2 SVGAGI (reference sequence). The CDR3 has 16 amino acids. CDR3 residues: CASSLYGTVVNTEAFF. CDR3 bases: TGTGCCAGCAGCCTTTATGGGACAGTGGTGAACACTGAAGCTTTCTTT.

The gene calls are TRBV25-1 and TRBJ2-3; 7 bases agree with TRBD2. The trim removed 4 bases at V and 0 bases at J, leaving 4 bases unmatched. CDR3 length: 15 residues. In germline, CDR1 is MGHDK, CDR2 SYGVNS. This CDR3 is CASSARGVSTDTQYF. The CDR3, as DNA: TGTGCCAGCAGTGCTCGGGGGGTTAGCACAGATACGCAGTATTTT.

The V gene is TRBV15, the J gene TRBJ2-5; D perhaps matches TRBD2 (6 bases). Deletions cut 5 bases from V and 5 bases from J, with 18 bases between. Per germline, CDR1 LNHNV and CDR2 YYDKDF (reference sequence). The CDR3 length is 15 residues. The CDR3 DNA sequence: TGTGCCACCAGCCGCGGGACCACCTTGCAGGAGACCCAGTACTTC. It translates to CATSRGTTLQETQYF.

The rearrangement links TRBV4-2 to TRBJ1-1; D might be TRBD1 (6 bases). Trimming stripped 0 bases from V and 8 bases from J, with 25 bases between. The CDR3 is made up of 18 amino acids. Looked up from germline, CDR1 is LGHNA and CDR2 is YNFKEQ. Written as DNA, the CDR3 is TGTGCCAGCAGCCAAGATTTGGGGGCGGGTGCGACGAGGGAAGAAGCTTTCTTT. Protein: CASSQDLGAGATREEAFF.

This clonotype was detected a few times. This chain uses TRBV15 with TRBJ2-1, with no clear D. V was cut by 1 base and J by 0 bases, with 7 bases left in between. CDR1 is LNHNV and CDR2 is YYDKDF in the germline V gene (reference sequence). This CDR3 is built from 15 residues. CDR3 DNA: TGTGCCACCAGCAGAGTACGGAGCTCCTACAATGAGCAGTTCTTC. Amino acids: CATSRVRSSYNEQFF.

CDR3 protein: CASRPRATPSADTQYF. CDR3 nucleotide sequence: TGTGCCAGCAGACCCCGCGCGACACCATCAGCCGATACGCAGTATTTT. This rearrangement joins TRBV5-5 to TRBJ2-3; D not certain. V was cut by 5 bases and J by 6 bases, with 22 bases left in between. Germline values: CDR1 SGHKS, CDR2 YYEKEE (reference sequence). The CDR3 is 16 amino acids.

At least ten counts were recorded for this clonotype. This rearrangement joins TRBV18 to TRBJ2-1; the D is unclear. The germline V and J ends were trimmed by 3 bases and 0 bases, with 9 bases remaining between them. In germline, CDR1 is KGHSH, CDR2 LQKENI. The CDR3 has 15 residues. In DNA, the CDR3 is TGTGCCAGCTCACCCCAAGCGAGCTCCTACAATGAGCAGTTCTTC. Its translation: CASSPQASSYNEQFF.

The chain employs TRBV5-4 and TRBJ2-7; 11 bases map to TRBD1. The trim removed 2 bases at V and 5 bases at J, leaving 6 bases unmatched. The CDR3 loop spans 15 amino acids. CDR1 is SGHNT, CDR2 YYREEE, per germline (reference sequence). The CDR3 loop reads CASSLPDRGLDEQYF. The DNA for the CDR3 is TGTGCCAGCAGCTTACCGGACAGGGGGCTGGACGAGCAGTACTTC.

The table lists this clonotype with a few counts. The chain is built from TRBV7-9 and TRBJ2-3; the D gene is possibly TRBD2 (6 bases). This CDR3 comprises 14 residues. V dropped 3 bases and J dropped 2 bases, with 9 bases sitting between them. Germline lookup yields CDR1 SEHNR and CDR2 FQNEAQ (reference sequence). The DNA of the CDR3 is TGTGCCAGCAGCTTTAGCGGCTTCACAGATACGCAGTATTTT. Translated: CASSFSGFTDTQYF.